This T cell receptor beta chain was sequenced for a study of T-cell reconstitution after alpha-beta-depleted transplantation in children. Study-level findings and limits: T-cell counts and diversity were attributed mostly to newly produced T cells one year after transplant.

The germline V gene encodes CDR1 SQVTM and CDR2 ANQGSEA. Trimming took 6 bases from V and 2 from J, leaving 11 bases between them. This CDR3 region has 12 residues. TCRbeta library construction was performed incorporating unique molecular identifiers. TCRdb independently ran MiXCR on the PCR reads; one entry per CDR3 protein. The repertoire holds approximately 1,000,000 distinct CDR3 sequences, with about 26% as singletons. Points on this clonotype: The antigen is unknown.

The sample in question was PBMCs, mostly from graft donor cells, obtained 360 days after TCRalphabeta/CD19-depleted stem cell transplant. This receptor was taken from a boy under three years old who had a stem cell transplant for SCID, so the T cells may come from the graft donor. This chain uses TRBV29-1 with TRBJ2-7; D call uncertain. The CDR3: CSVGFGTYEQYF. Written as DNA, the CDR3 is TGCAGCGTCGGTTTCGGTACCTACGAGCAGTACTTC.